Presented here are 30 T cell receptor beta chains from one specimen sequenced in a study of blood T cell repertoires in COVID-19. Assay used: immunoSEQ multiplex PCR; TCRdb lists only in-frame clones, some missing. This table has roughly 190,000 clones, less than 80% appearing once. The material sequenced was peripheral blood. Receptor source: a woman aged 45-65 years with acute or convalescent COVID-19.

This clone came up once. The chain couples TRBV12-5 to TRBJ2-7; D not certain. V lost 2 bases and J lost 3, with 11 bases in between. Germline V gives CDR1 LGHNT, CDR2 FRNRAP. This CDR3 is 14 amino acids long. CDR3 sequence: CASGLNTLIYEQYF. Written as DNA, the CDR3 is TGTGCTAGTGGTTTGAACACATTAATCTACGAGCAGTACTTC.

The chain combines TRBV18 with TRBJ2-7; the D is unclear. Trimming removed 6 bases at V and 0 bases at J, with 9 bases between. The V gene's germline CDR1 is KGHSH and CDR2 LQKENI. The CDR3 consists of 13 residues. CDR3 in DNA: TGTGCCAGCTCCGTGGGCACCTCCTACGAGCAGTACTTC. Translated: CASSVGTSYEQYF.

The chain carries TRBV5-6 and TRBJ2-1, with 8 bases fitting TRBD2. CDR3 length: 15 residues. Germline-derived CDR1 and CDR2 are SGHDT and YYEEEE. The ends lost 5 bases at V and 8 bases at J; junction bases unmatched: 12. In DNA, the CDR3 is TGTGCCAGCAGATCACCGGGACTAGATCATGATGAGCAGTTCTTC. It translates to CASRSPGLDHDEQFF.

The chain uses TRBV19 and TRBJ2-1, with D tentatively TRBD1 (5 bases). The length of the CDR3 is 14 residues. Trimming left V 3 bases short and J 5 bases short, with 11 bases between. Germline V lookup: CDR1 LNHDA, CDR2 SQIVND (reference sequence). CDR3 DNA sequence: TGTGCCAGTAGTATCCCAGGGATTAACAATGAGCAGTTCTTC. Protein product: CASSIPGINNEQFF.

The chain employs TRBV7-2 and TRBJ2-2, with D hard to call. Germline CDR1 reads SGHTA; CDR2 reads FQGNSA. Trimming stripped 5 bases from V and 5 bases from J, with 15 bases between. The CDR3 is made up of 15 amino acids. The CDR3 bases are TGTGCCAGCAGCCTCAAATTAGACGGGACCGGGGAGCTGTTTTTT. The encoded protein is CASSLKLDGTGELFF.

This clone came up once. The chain carries TRBV30 and TRBJ2-2; D call uncertain. Between the trimmed V and J ends, which lost 7 bases and 1 base, there was a span of 13 bases. In germline, CDR1 is GTSNPN, CDR2 SVGIG (reference sequence). The CDR3 is made up of 14 amino acids. The CDR3 DNA reads as TGTGCCTCCCGAAGGAGTCGGAACACCGGGGAGCTGTTTTTT. Encoded protein: CASRRSRNTGELFF.

This clone came up once. CDR3 nucleotides: TGCGCCAGCAGAGGTGGGAGCACCGGGGAGCTGTTTTTT. Translation: CASRGGSTGELFF. The chain uses TRBV5-1 and TRBJ2-2; D perhaps matches TRBD2 (5 bases). The germline V gene has CDR1 SGHRS and CDR2 YFSETQ. CDR3 length: 13 residues. The V end lost 5 bases, the J end lost 4 bases, and 9 bases lay between the germline ends.

This chain links TRBV28 with TRBJ2-5; TRBD2 agrees at 14 bases. Germline-derived CDR1 and CDR2 are MDHEN and SYDVKM. This CDR3 contains 18 residues. The V and J ends lost 9 bases and 5 bases, in that order; junction bases with no gene match: 17. The CDR3 DNA is TGTGCCAGTAACCCACAGGGAAAGGGACTAGCGGGAGAGGAGACCCAGTACTTC. Translated: CASNPQGKGLAGEETQYF.

Points on this clone: The same CDR3 is also encoded by other DNA sequences in this sample. The J gene is TRBJ2-1, the V gene TRBV5-1; TRBD2 matches at 8 bases. The CDR3 length is 14 residues. Germline V gene data show CDR1 as SGHRS and CDR2 as YFSETQ. The ends lost 6 bases at V and 4 bases at J; junction bases unmatched: 6. This CDR3 is CASTSSGGYNEQFF. CDR3 bases: TGCGCCAGCACCTCAAGCGGGGGATACAATGAGCAGTTCTTC.

V is TRBV27 and J is TRBJ2-6, with 9 bases identical to TRBD1. Germline values: CDR1 MNHEY, CDR2 SMNVEV (reference sequence). With V trimmed by 5 bases and J by 0 bases, 14 bases remained unmatched. This CDR3 is built from 20 residues. The CDR3 here is CASSTQGWTGVGSGANVLTF. Written as DNA, the CDR3 is TGTGCCAGCAGTACGCAAGGGTGGACAGGGGTTGGCTCTGGGGCCAACGTCCTGACTTTC. Full variable domain (missing parts from reference TRBV27 and TRBJ2-6): EAQVTQNPRYLITVTGKKLTVTCSQNMNHEYMSWYRQDPGLGLRQIYYSMNVEVTDKGDVPEGYKVSRKEKRNFPLILESPSPNQTSLYFCASSTQGWTGVGSGANVLTFGAGSRLTVL.

This clone was seen many times. The CDR3 protein is CASIPTGLNNQPQHF. The CDR3 DNA reads as TGTGCCAGCATTCCGACAGGCTTGAACAATCAGCCCCAGCATTTT. The genes are TRBV28 and TRBJ1-5; TRBD1 might be the D (6 bases). The V end lost 7 bases, the J end lost 3 bases, and 16 bases lay between the germline ends. Germline values: CDR1 MDHEN, CDR2 SYDVKM. The CDR3 spans 15 residues.

The V and J genes are TRBV28 and TRBJ2-3; TRBD1 matches at 8 bases. CDR3 length equals 16 residues. The J segment lost 2 bases and the V segment lost 5 bases, leaving 9 bases of the junction unmatched. Germline CDR1 MDHEN, CDR2 SYDVKM. The CDR3 sequence is CASSPSGDRYTDTQYF. The DNA for the CDR3 is TGTGCCAGCAGTCCCTCGGGGGACAGGTACACAGATACGCAGTATTTT.

In DNA form, the CDR3 reads TGCGCCAGCAGCCAAGGGGGAGTAAATGAAAAACTGTTTTTT. Protein: CASSQGGVNEKLFF. V usage is TRBV4-1 and J usage is TRBJ1-4; no definite D call. CDR3 size: 14 residues. CDR1 is MGHRA, CDR2 YSYEKL, per germline. The ends were cut back, 1 base at V and 5 bases at J, with 8 bases in the middle.

The chain recombines TRBV6-6 with TRBJ2-1, with a possible D match to TRBD2 (7 bases). CDR3 length equals 13 residues. The V and J ends lost 2 bases and 8 bases respectively, with 10 bases between them. Germline V gene sequence: CDR1 MNHNY, CDR2 SVGAGI (reference sequence). The DNA for the CDR3 is TGTGCCAGCAGTTACAGGGGGGGCGATGAGCAGTTCTTC. It codes for CASSYRGGDEQFF.

This clone occurred a few times. The rearrangement uses TRBV9 and TRBJ2-7; 8 bases line up with TRBD1. The V gene's germline CDR1 is SGDLS and CDR2 YYNGEE. The CDR3 has 15 residues. J lost 2 bases, V lost 4 bases, and 8 bases had no gene match. CDR3 DNA sequence: TGTGCCAGCAGCAAAACGGGACAGGCGGCCTACGAGCAGTACTTC. It translates to CASSKTGQAAYEQYF.

The chain uses TRBV18 and TRBJ2-6; 7 nucleotides align to TRBD1. The CDR3 sequence is 23 residues long. In germline, CDR1 is KGHSH, CDR2 LQKENI. Losses at the gene ends were 5 bases for V and 0 bases for J; bases not matched to a gene: 25. CDR3 sequence: CASSALTGLSRGATNSGANVLTF. CDR3 DNA: TGTGCCAGCTCAGCGTTGACAGGGCTTTCTAGGGGAGCTACCAACTCTGGGGCCAACGTCCTGACTTTC. The entire variable domain, with the rest obtained from reference TRBV18 and TRBJ2-6, is as follows: NAGVMQNPRHLVRRRGQEARLRCSPMKGHSHVYWYRQLPEEGLKFMVYLQKENIIDESGMPKERFSAEFPKEGPSILRIQQVVRGDSAAYFCASSALTGLSRGATNSGANVLTFGAGSRLTVL.

The sample holds a few counts of this clone. The genes are TRBV27 and TRBJ1-4; 9 bases agree with TRBD1. Unmatched junction bases numbered 10, after V lost 6 bases and J lost 8 bases. Germline CDR1 MNHEY, CDR2 SMNVEV (reference sequence). CDR3 size: 15 residues. The CDR3 bases are TGTGCCAGCAGGGGACACGGGACAGGGAAAGAAAAACTGTTTTTT. This encodes CASRGHGTGKEKLFF.

Concerning this clone: It is unclear where the CDR3 begins or ends on the DNA, so no DNA is shown, and the CDR3 is as TCRdb lists it. This sequence joins TRBV18 and TRBJ2-1; whether TRBD2, the table's D call, matches the DNA was not checked. Both ends counted, the CDR3 spans 13 residues. Germline V CDR1 and CDR2: KGHSH, LQKENI. The chain's CDR3 is CASSPVGGGTEFF.

V and J are TRBV28 and TRBJ1-6, with 10 bases aligning to TRBD1. The CDR3 extends over 16 amino acids. CDR1 is MDHEN, CDR2 SYDVKM, per germline. The trim removed 6 bases at V and 14 bases at J, leaving 16 bases unmatched. CDR3 in DNA: TGTGCCAGCAGCCCTTCTCCGGGACAGGGGTTTCTCACCCTCCACTTT. It is translated as CASSPSPGQGFLTLHF.

This chain links TRBV10-3 with TRBJ2-7; no firm D call. Germline CDR1 and CDR2: ENHRY and SYGVKD. V was trimmed by 4 bases and J by 6 bases, leaving 10 bases between them. CDR3 length: 12 residues. Here the CDR3 reads CAISGVHGEQYF. The CDR3 coding sequence is TGTGCCATCAGTGGCGTTCATGGCGAGCAGTACTTC.

The J gene is TRBJ2-3, the V gene TRBV4-3; D is unclear. Trimming took 2 bases from V and 0 from J, leaving 6 bases between them. CDR1 is LGHNA and CDR2 is YSLEER in the germline V gene. The CDR3 runs 14 residues. For the CDR3, the DNA is TGCGCCAGCAGCCAATTACGGAGCACAGATACGCAGTATTTT. Encoded protein: CASSQLRSTDTQYF.

The chain recombines TRBV5-6 with TRBJ1-1, with D unresolved. Germline assignment: CDR1 SGHDT and CDR2 YYEEEE. The CDR3 sequence is 13 residues long. The V end lost 2 bases, the J end lost 1 base, and 6 bases lay between the germline ends. CDR3 DNA sequence: TGTGCCAGCAGCTTCGAGGCGAACACTGAAGCTTTCTTT. It encodes CASSFEANTEAFF.

The gene calls are TRBV5-4 and TRBJ1-2, with TRBD1 matching over 8 bases. Germline CDR1 and CDR2: SGHNT and YYREEE (reference sequence). V lost 3 bases and J lost 3; bases outside the gene matches: 1. The CDR3 is 13 residues long. CDR3 sequence: CASSSTGDYGYTF. The CDR3 DNA reads TGTGCCAGCAGCTCGACAGGGGACTATGGCTACACCTTC.

This chain joins TRBV9 and TRBJ1-2, with TRBD1 as a possible D gene (6 bases). The V gene lost 3 bases and the J gene lost 7 bases, with 13 bases spanning the gap. The CDR3 loop spans 13 amino acids. The germline gives CDR1 SGDLS, CDR2 YYNGEE. CDR3 DNA sequence: TGTGCCAGCAGCGCAACAGGGTGGAGTGGCTACACCTTC. Protein: CASSATGWSGYTF.

J is TRBJ2-2 and V is TRBV19; TRBD2 is a possible D gene (6 bases). Trimming shortened V by 7 bases and J by 8 bases, and 23 bases separated the two germline ends. The CDR3 totals 16 residues. From germline, CDR1 is LNHDA and CDR2 SQIVND (reference sequence). The CDR3 sequence: CASTLRGGQGGGELFF. CDR3 nucleotides: TGTGCCAGTACCCTAAGAGGAGGGCAGGGAGGAGGGGAGCTGTTTTTT.

This chain links TRBV5-1 with TRBJ1-2; no definite D call. V lost 4 bases and J lost 6, with 13 bases in between. Germline V gives CDR1 SGHRS, CDR2 YFSETQ. This CDR3 contains 13 residues. The CDR3 region has the DNA TGCGCCAGCAGCGGAGGAGTAGGAAATGGCTACACCTTC. It yields the protein CASSGGVGNGYTF.

The J gene is TRBJ2-1, the V gene TRBV18; 14 bases match TRBD2. J gave up 9 bases and V 5 bases, and 12 bases lay outside the gene matches. The germline gives CDR1 KGHSH, CDR2 LQKENI. CDR3 length: 17 residues. In nucleotides, the CDR3 is TGTGCCAGCTCATCGACTAGCGGGAGGGCCGTCGGAGGTGAGCAGTTCTTC. This translates into CASSSTSGRAVGGEQFF.

The chain couples TRBV5-6 to TRBJ2-1; 14 bases line up with TRBD2. The CDR3 totals 17 residues. Germline V lookup: CDR1 SGHDT, CDR2 YYEEEE. The trim removed 0 bases at V and 6 bases at J, leaving 5 bases unmatched. CDR3 loop: CASSLVGGLAGVNEQFF. CDR3 DNA: TGTGCCAGCAGCTTGGTCGGGGGACTAGCGGGAGTCAATGAGCAGTTCTTC. Using reference TRBV5-6 and TRBJ2-1 for the parts outside the CDR3, the full variable domain is DAGVTQSPTHLIKTRGQQVTLRCSPKSGHDTVSWYQQALGQGPQFIFQYYEEEERQRGNFPDRFSGHQFPNYSSELNVNALLLGDSALYLCASSLVGGLAGVNEQFFGPGTRLTVL.

This clone was detected many times. V and J are TRBV9 and TRBJ2-6, with TRBD1 matching 7 bases. Germline loops: CDR1 SGDLS, CDR2 YYNGEE. The CDR3 is 15 amino acids. The V gene end was trimmed by 3 bases and the J gene end by 2 bases; junction bases not matched to a gene: 2. For the CDR3, the DNA is TGTGCCAGCAGCGAAACAGGGGCTGGGGCCAACGTCCTGACTTTC. This codes for CASSETGAGANVLTF.

The V gene is TRBV18, the J gene TRBJ1-5, with D perhaps TRBD1 (5 bases). The germline V and J ends were trimmed by 6 bases and 4 bases, with 16 bases remaining between them. This CDR3 spans 15 amino acids. Germline V lookup: CDR1 KGHSH, CDR2 LQKENI. The CDR3 DNA sequence: TGTGCCAGCTCTACCTGGGGCGGAAATAATCAGCCCCAGCATTTT. Protein product: CASSTWGGNNQPQHF.